This TCR beta chain was retrieved from a study of shared clonotypes between healthy human individuals. The assay was immunoSEQ multiplex PCR, and TCRdb's table has in-frame clones only and misses some. The sample lists approximately 840,000 clones, roughly 96% occurring once. Selected positively for CCR7 and CD45RO-negative, naive CD8 cells excluded terminally differentiated effector memory CD45RA+ cells. The donor cohort consisted entirely of Caucasian adults residing in Nashville, Tennessee. CDR1 and CDR2 (germline): MGHRA, YSYEKL. The ends lost 1 base at V and 5 bases at J; junction bases unmatched: 7. The CDR3 is 16 residues long.

The chain links TRBV4-1 to TRBJ2-2; 7 positions agree with TRBD1. This TCR derives from a man aged 25 to 45 in good health. The sequencing input was naive CD8+ T cells sorted from blood. The CDR3 reads CASSQVQGHGTGELFF. CDR3 nucleotides: TGCGCCAGCAGCCAAGTACAGGGGCACGGGACCGGGGAGCTGTTTTTT.